This T cell receptor (beta chain) appears in the sequencing data of a study of long-term antiretroviral therapy in people with HIV. General study findings and limits: The ART regimens used between the mid-2000s and the late 2010s may be less effective than current ones. Documentation of ART adherence, viral resistance or therapy changes was absent. The clones with expansion before ART were dominant in the repertoire at all time points.

Version v3.0 of the immunoSEQ assay ran at survey level. TCRdb's copy holds only in-frame clones and misses some; the assay was immunoSEQ multiplex PCR. The data contain about 35,000 clones, over 65% of them singletons. In regard to this clone: Its antigen is as yet unknown.

V lost 4 bases to trimming and J lost 1 base, with 6 bases between them. The CDR3 covers 13 residues. Per the germline V gene, CDR1 is LNHDA and CDR2 is SQIVND (reference sequence). The sequence was obtained from a woman between 45 and 60 years old with HIV. Source: unsorted PBMCs, taken 2 years after starting antiretroviral therapy. The V gene is TRBV19, the J gene TRBJ2-3; no clear D. CDR3 residues: CASSSWGTDTQYF. The CDR3 nucleotides read TGTGCCAGTAGTAGCTGGGGCACAGATACGCAGTATTTT.